The 14 T cell receptor beta chains in this list originate from one sample, sequenced in a study of T cell responses to AZD1222 COVID-19 vaccine. The data were produced by immunoSEQ multiplex PCR, yet TCRdb's version contains in-frame clones alone and is incomplete. The table shows roughly 150,000 clones, with approximately 93% occurring only once. The source was peripheral blood, collected 28 days after the second AZD1222 dose. All receptors derive from an adult who received the AZD1222 COVID-19 vaccine.

The rearrangement uses TRBV10-3 and TRBJ2-7, with D unresolved. This CDR3 contains 12 residues. CDR1 ENHRY and CDR2 SYGVKD come from the germline V gene. Between the trimmed V and J ends, which lost 10 bases and 2 bases, there was a span of 12 bases. The DNA for the CDR3 is TGTGCCACCCATACCGAGGCCTACGAGCAGTACTTC. This gives the protein CATHTEAYEQYF.

CDR3 sequence (DNA): TGTGCCAGCTCACAGCTGGGGGGGAACACTGAAGCTTTCTTT. This encodes CASSQLGGNTEAFF. The genes are TRBV18 and TRBJ1-1; the D gene is possibly TRBD1 (5 bases). CDR1 is KGHSH and CDR2 is LQKENI in the germline V gene. CDR3 length equals 14 residues. V lost 4 bases, J lost 1 base, and 10 bases lay in between.

J is TRBJ2-3 and V is TRBV5-1; D could derive from TRBD1 or TRBD2 (6 bases each). CDR3 size: 13 residues. V lost 4 bases and J 2 bases, leaving 8 bases between the germline ends. The V gene's germline CDR1 is SGHRS and CDR2 YFSETQ. DNA for the CDR3: TGCGCCAGCAGCAGGGGGGACACAGATACGCAGTATTTT. Protein: CASSRGDTDTQYF.

V gene TRBV7-2 combines with J gene TRBJ2-1; 11 bases match TRBD2. CDR3 length: 15 residues. Trimming at V came to 3 bases and at J to 4 bases, leaving 2 bases not matched to a gene. CDR1 is SGHTA, CDR2 FQGNSA, per germline. As DNA, the CDR3 is TGTGCCAGCAGCTTGGCTAGCGGGGGGTACAATGAGCAGTTCTTC. Its translation: CASSLASGGYNEQFF. Variable domain in full (rest from reference TRBV7-2 and TRBJ2-1): GAGVSQSPSNKVTEKGKDVELRCDPISGHTALYWYRQSLGQGLEFLIYFQGNSAPDKSGLPSDRFSAERTGGSVSTLTIQRTQQEDSAVYLCASSLASGGYNEQFFGPGTRLTVL.

This sequence joins TRBV20-1 and TRBJ2-7; TRBD1 matches at 12 bases. Germline loops: CDR1 DFQATT, CDR2 SNEGSKA (reference sequence). The length of the CDR3 is 14 residues. J lost 7 bases, V lost 3 bases, and 7 bases had no gene match. CDR3 nucleotide sequence: TGCAGTGCTAGTGGGGACAGGGGGCGCAGAGAGCAGTACTTC. Amino acids: CSASGDRGRREQYF.

The chain uses TRBV10-3 and TRBJ2-1; TRBD2 agrees at 8 bases. The V segment lost 3 bases and the J segment 4 bases; nucleotides outside the gene matches: 5. This CDR3 contains 15 residues. CDR1 is ENHRY, CDR2 SYGVKD, per germline. The CDR3 spells CAISDSGGSYNEQFF. CDR3 nucleotide sequence: TGTGCCATCAGTGACAGCGGGGGCTCATACAATGAGCAGTTCTTC.

V usage is TRBV18 and J usage is TRBJ2-3; 8 bases fit TRBD1. This CDR3 is built from 17 residues. Germline loops: CDR1 KGHSH, CDR2 LQKENI. V shed 3 bases and J 3 bases; nucleotides not matched to a gene: 11. CDR3 in DNA: TGTGCCAGCTCACCCTCGATGCAGGGGGCAGGGACAGATACGCAGTATTTT. The encoded protein is CASSPSMQGAGTDTQYF.

The chain combines TRBV19 with TRBJ1-2; 9 bases are a match to TRBD1. The germline gives CDR1 LNHDA, CDR2 SQIVND (reference sequence). The CDR3 has 14 amino acids. Trimming cost V 4 bases and J 5 bases; bases outside gene matches: 5. The DNA of the CDR3 is TGTGCCAGTAGTACCCGGGACAGGGTTTATGGCTACACCTTC. It codes for CASSTRDRVYGYTF.

The chain recombines TRBV27 with TRBJ1-3; D gene ambiguous. Trimming left V 4 bases short and J 1 base short, with 5 bases between. This CDR3 comprises 13 residues. Germline V gene data show CDR1 as MNHEY and CDR2 as SMNVEV (reference sequence). The CDR3 here is CASSYQSGNTIYF. The CDR3 DNA reads TGTGCCAGCAGTTACCAATCTGGAAACACCATATATTTT.

CDR3: CARCSPTGNTEAFF. In DNA form, the CDR3 reads TGTGCCAGATGTAGCCCGACAGGTAACACTGAAGCTTTCTTT. The chain has TRBV21-1 and TRBJ1-1; TRBD1, the D gene given by the table, was not confirmed from the DNA. TRBV21-1 is described as a pseudogene. CDR3 length equals 14 residues.

This sequence joins TRBV14 and TRBJ1-5, with no clear D. The CDR3 has 14 amino acids. Germline CDR1 and CDR2: SGHDN and FVKESK. V dropped 1 base and J dropped 5 bases, with 9 bases sitting between them. The DNA for the CDR3 is TGTGCCAGCAGCCAAGGGGGTGTTCATCAGCCCCAGCATTTT. This sequence encodes CASSQGGVHQPQHF. Supplemented by reference TRBV14 and TRBJ1-5, the full variable domain reads EAGVTQFPSHSVIEKGQTVTLRCDPISGHDNLYWYRRVMGKEIKFLLHFVKESKQDESGMPNNRFLAERTGGTYSTLKVQPAELEDSGVYFCASSQGGVHQPQHFGDGTRLSIL.

This clone was detected only once. The rearrangement joins TRBV4-2 to TRBJ1-6; the match to TRBD1 covers 12 bases. CDR1 and CDR2 (germline): LGHNA, YNFKEQ. There are 18 residues in the CDR3. Unmatched junction bases numbered 11, after V lost 4 bases and J lost 7 bases. The CDR3 nucleotides are TGTGCCAGCAGCCCCCGAACCGGGACAGGGGGCTGGAATTCACCCCTCCACTTT. Translated, it gives CASSPRTGTGGWNSPLHF.

This chain links TRBV6-5 with TRBJ1-3, with 8 bases fitting TRBD1. With 4 bases clipped from V and 2 bases from J, the junction kept 1 base outside the gene matches. CDR3 length equals 14 residues. CDR1 is MNHEY and CDR2 is SVGAGI in the germline V gene. CDR3 nucleotides: TGTGCCAGCAGTTCCAGGGGGCCTGGAAACACCATATATTTT. Amino acids: CASSSRGPGNTIYF.

The J gene is TRBJ1-5, the V gene TRBV3-1 (or the pseudogene TRBV3-2); D may be TRBD1 (5 bases). Germline-derived CDR1 and CDR2 are LGHDT and YNNKEL (reference sequence). Trimming removed 1 base at V and 5 bases at J, with 9 bases between. The CDR3 contains 14 residues. The CDR3 bases are TGTGCCAGCAGCCAAGGGGGCGCTTATCAGCCCCAGCATTTT. Translated: CASSQGGAYQPQHF.